Only a few counts were recorded for the clone carrying this T cell receptor (beta chain). Its target is unknown. The germline V gene has CDR1 GTSNPN and CDR2 SVGIG (reference sequence). The CDR3 runs to 14 residues. The junction had 5 bases not matched to a gene; V was cut back by 4 bases and J by 0 bases. This sample stems from a study of PD-1 blockade in classical Hodgkin lymphoma. Study outcomes and limitations: Baseline TCR diversity was reportedly lower in newly diagnosed patients than in healthy donors. It was reported as lower still in relapsed/refractory patients. Baseline diversity in complete responders resembled that of newly diagnosed patients. Exclusion was the outcome for patients who began nivolumab under 1 year after ASCT. By C4D1, diversity of CD4+ TCRs had risen significantly, whereas that of CD8+ TCRs had not.

TCRdb's table, derived via immunoSEQ multiplex PCR, lists solely in-frame clones and lacks some. The sample holds 2,900 or so clones, about 69% seen once. Relapse after autologous stem cell transplantation occurred in every patient, and brentuximab vedotin exposure varied. Magnetic depletion of non-target cells from thawed PBMCs yielded purified CD8+ T cells. The material was CD8+ T cells from blood, obtained at baseline. This TCR was recovered from a human donor with classical Hodgkin lymphoma. This chain connects TRBV30 to TRBJ1-1, with 7 bases aligning to TRBD1. The CDR3 is CAWNLGQVNTEAFF. The CDR3 DNA reads as TGTGCCTGGAACCTCGGACAGGTGAACACTGAAGCTTTCTTT.